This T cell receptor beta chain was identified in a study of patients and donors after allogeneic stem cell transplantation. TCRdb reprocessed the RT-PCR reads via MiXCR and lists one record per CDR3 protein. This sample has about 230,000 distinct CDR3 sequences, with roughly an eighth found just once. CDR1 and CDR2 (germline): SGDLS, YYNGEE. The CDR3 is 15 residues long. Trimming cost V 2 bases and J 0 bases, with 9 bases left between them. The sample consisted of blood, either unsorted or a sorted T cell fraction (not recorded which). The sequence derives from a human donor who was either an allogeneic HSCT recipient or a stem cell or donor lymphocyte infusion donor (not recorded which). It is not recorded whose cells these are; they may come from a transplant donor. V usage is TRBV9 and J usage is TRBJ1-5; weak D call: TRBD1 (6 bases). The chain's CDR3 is CASSVTGASNQPQHF. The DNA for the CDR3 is TGTGCCAGCAGCGTGACAGGAGCTAGCAATCAGCCCCAGCATTTT.